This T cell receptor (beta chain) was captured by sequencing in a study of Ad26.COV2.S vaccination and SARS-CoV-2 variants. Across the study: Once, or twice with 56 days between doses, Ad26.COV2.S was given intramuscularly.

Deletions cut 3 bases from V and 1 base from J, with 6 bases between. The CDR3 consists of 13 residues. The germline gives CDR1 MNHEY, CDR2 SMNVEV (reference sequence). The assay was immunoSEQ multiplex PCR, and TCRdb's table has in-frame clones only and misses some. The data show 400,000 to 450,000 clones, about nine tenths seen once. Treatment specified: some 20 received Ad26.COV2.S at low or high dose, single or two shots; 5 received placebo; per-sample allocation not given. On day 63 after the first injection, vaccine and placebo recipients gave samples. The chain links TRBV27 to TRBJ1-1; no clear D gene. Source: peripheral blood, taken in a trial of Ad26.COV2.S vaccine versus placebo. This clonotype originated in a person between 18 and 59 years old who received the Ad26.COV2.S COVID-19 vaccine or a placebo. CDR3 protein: CASSFARNTEAFF. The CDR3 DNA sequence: TGTGCCAGCAGTTTTGCCAGGAACACTGAAGCTTTCTTT.